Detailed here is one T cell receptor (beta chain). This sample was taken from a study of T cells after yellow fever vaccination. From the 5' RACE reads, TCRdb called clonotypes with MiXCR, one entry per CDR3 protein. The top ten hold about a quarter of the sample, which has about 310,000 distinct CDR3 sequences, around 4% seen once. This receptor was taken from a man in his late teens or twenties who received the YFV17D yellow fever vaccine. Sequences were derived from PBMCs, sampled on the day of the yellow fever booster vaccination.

The CDR3 reads CASSFRRGGNEQFF. As DNA, the CDR3 is TGTGCCAGCAGCTTTCGCAGGGGGGGCAATGAGCAGTTCTTC. The V gene is TRBV7-6, the J gene TRBJ2-1, with D possibly being TRBD1 or TRBD2 (7 bases each). The germline gives CDR1 SGHVS, CDR2 FNYEAQ. Trimming removed 3 bases from V and 6 bases from J, with 12 bases in between. The CDR3 is 14 residues long. Complete variable domain (other parts from reference TRBV7-6 and TRBJ2-1): GAGVSQSPRYKVTKRGQDVALRCDPISGHVSLYWYRQALGQGPEFLTYFNYEAQQDKSGLPNDRFSAERPEGSISTLTIQRTEQRDSAMYRCASSFRRGGNEQFFGPGTRLTVL.